Following are 18 T cell receptor beta chains from one sample sequenced in a study of T cells after yellow fever vaccination. A single record per CDR3 protein comes from TCRdb applying MiXCR to the 5' RACE reads. Of hundreds of thousands of distinct CDR3 sequences listed, around 12% are singletons. The source was CD4+ T cells sorted from PBMCs, collected 15 days after the yellow fever booster vaccination. The receptors stem from a man aged 18 to 29 who received the YFV17D yellow fever vaccine.

This clonotype has a handful of counts. This chain joins TRBV27 and TRBJ1-2; D gene ambiguous. The V gene lost 6 bases and the J gene lost 4 bases, with 12 bases spanning the gap. The CDR3 length is 13 residues. CDR1 and CDR2 (germline): MNHEY, SMNVEV (reference sequence). The CDR3 loop reads CASSNSRFYGYTF. CDR3 coding DNA: TGTGCCAGCAGCAACAGTCGCTTCTATGGCTACACCTTC.

V usage is TRBV10-3 and J usage is TRBJ1-3; tentative D call: TRBD1 (5 bases). The V end was cut by 4 bases, the J end by 0 bases, with 13 bases between. CDR1 and CDR2 (germline): ENHRY, SYGVKD. This CDR3 has 16 amino acids. The CDR3 nucleotides are TGTGCCATCAGTGTTCTGGGCGGGGGCTCTGGAAACACCATATATTTT. This translates into CAISVLGGGSGNTIYF.

Details on this clonotype: Its ends do not fully match the called genes, so a read error is possible. The gene calls are TRBV7-2 and TRBJ2-7; 8 bases are shared with TRBD1. Germline loops: CDR1 SGHTA, CDR2 FQGNSA. CDR3 length: 16 residues. CDR3 coding DNA: TGTGCCAGCAGCACTCCCAGGACAGGGCGCTCCAGCGAGCAGAACTTC. As protein: CASSTPRTGRSSEQNF.

The sample holds many counts of this clonotype. The rearrangement joins TRBV7-9 to TRBJ2-7; D gene unclear. The CDR3 runs to 13 residues. V was trimmed by 5 bases and J by 4 bases, leaving 12 bases between them. Germline V gene lookup returns CDR1 SEHNR and CDR2 FQNEAQ (reference sequence). The CDR3 loop reads CASSPPAVYEQYF. CDR3 coding DNA: TGTGCCAGCAGCCCCCCGGCCGTATACGAGCAGTACTTC.

This clonotype has only a few counts. The chain uses TRBV5-6 and TRBJ1-1, with D perhaps matching TRBD1 (5 bases). V lost 0 bases, J lost 1 base, and 7 bases lay in between. Germline values: CDR1 SGHDT, CDR2 YYEEEE. The CDR3 runs 14 residues. CDR3: CASSLEGRNTEAFF. The DNA for the CDR3 is TGTGCCAGCAGCTTGGAGGGGCGGAACACTGAAGCTTTCTTT.

The sample holds a few counts of this clonotype. The rearrangement links TRBV28 to TRBJ2-6, with D tentatively TRBD1 (6 bases). CDR1 is MDHEN, CDR2 SYDVKM, per germline. V was clipped by 7 bases and J by 4 bases, with 17 bases between them. The CDR3 length is 16 residues. CDR3 amino acids: CASKLGGSGGANVLTF. In DNA, the CDR3 is TGTGCCAGCAAATTAGGGGGTTCTGGCGGGGCCAACGTCCTGACTTTC.

This clonotype occurred a few times. The chain combines TRBV5-1 with TRBJ2-2; D call uncertain. Germline V gene lookup returns CDR1 SGHRS and CDR2 YFSETQ. V was pared by 0 bases and J by 4 bases, with 10 bases between. This CDR3 is built from 15 residues. The CDR3 region has the DNA TGCGCCAGCAGCTTGGTTAGGTCTTTCACCGGGGAGCTGTTTTTT. Translating gives CASSLVRSFTGELFF.

DNA of the CDR3: TGTGCCAGCGCCGACCGAGGACGGAGAAATGGCTACACCTTC. This translates into CASADRGRRNGYTF. V and J are TRBV6-1 and TRBJ1-2; no clear D gene. Germline V gives CDR1 MNHNS, CDR2 SASEGT. V was shortened by 8 bases and J by 6 bases, with 19 bases between the two germline ends. The CDR3 loop spans 14 amino acids.

This clonotype was picked up many times. V and J are TRBV27 and TRBJ2-6; D gene uncertain. Germline assignment: CDR1 MNHEY and CDR2 SMNVEV (reference sequence). The CDR3 is 17 amino acids. With 7 bases removed from V and 2 bases from J, the gap between germline ends came to 18 bases. This chain's CDR3 is CASTPLTGWTGANVLTF. The CDR3 bases are TGTGCCAGCACCCCTTTAACCGGCTGGACTGGGGCCAACGTCCTGACTTTC.

This rearrangement joins TRBV7-2 to TRBJ2-5; 7 bases map to TRBD2. After removal of 9 bases from V and 3 bases from J, the junction contained 13 bases not matched to a gene. CDR3 length equals 15 residues. Germline CDR1 is SGHTA and CDR2 is FQGNSA. CDR3 sequence: CASQPRLAAEETQYF. The CDR3 nucleotides read TGTGCCAGTCAGCCAAGACTAGCAGCAGAAGAGACCCAGTACTTC.

In its sample, this clonotype was seen a few times. CDR3: CASSQVSWVDTGELFF. In DNA form, the CDR3 reads TGTGCCAGCAGCCAAGTTTCGTGGGTGGACACCGGGGAGCTGTTTTTT. The rearrangement links TRBV3-1 to TRBJ2-2; D remains unclear. The V gene lost 1 base and the J gene lost 3 bases, with 12 bases spanning the gap. The CDR3 is 16 amino acids. CDR1 and CDR2 (germline): LGHDT, YNNKEL (reference sequence). The variable domain in full, with the rest retrieved from reference TRBV3-1 and TRBJ2-2, is DTAVSQTPKYLVTQMGNDKSIKCEQNLGHDTMYWYKQDSKKFLKIMFSYNNKELIINETVPNRFSPKSPDKAHLNLHINSLELGDSAVYFCASSQVSWVDTGELFFGEGSRLTVL.

The table lists this clonotype with a few counts. The gene calls are TRBV18 and TRBJ1-1, with 11 positions matching TRBD1. The CDR3 loop spans 16 amino acids. The V segment lost 3 bases and the J segment 6 bases; nucleotides outside the gene matches: 9. CDR1 is KGHSH, CDR2 LQKENI, per germline. The CDR3 DNA is TGTGCCAGCTCACCCCCACATGGACAGGGGGCCTCTGAAGCTTTCTTT. This encodes CASSPPHGQGASEAFF. Variable domain in full (rest from reference TRBV18 and TRBJ1-1): NAGVMQNPRHLVRRRGQEARLRCSPMKGHSHVYWYRQLPEEGLKFMVYLQKENIIDESGMPKERFSAEFPKEGPSILRIQQVVRGDSAAYFCASSPPHGQGASEAFFGQGTRLTVV.

Note on this clonotype: With a much larger clone just one base away, this may be a read error. The chain combines TRBV7-2 with TRBJ1-2; D remains unclear. CDR3 length equals 14 residues. Germline assignment: CDR1 SGHTA and CDR2 FQGNSA. V was clipped by 2 bases and J by 2 bases, with 9 bases between them. This CDR3 reads CASSLRVRNYGYTF. The CDR3 DNA is TGTGCCAGCAGCTTAAGGGTCAGAAACTATGGCTACACCTTC.

CDR3 loop: CASSQVSWRARSLSGNTIYF. As DNA, the CDR3 is TGTGCCAGCAGCCAAGTAAGTTGGAGAGCCCGGAGTCTCTCTGGAAACACCATATATTTT. The chain links TRBV3-1 to TRBJ1-3; D is ambiguous. CDR1 is LGHDT and CDR2 is YNNKEL in the germline V gene (reference sequence). Trimming removed 1 base from V and 0 bases from J, with 22 bases in between. CDR3 length: 20 amino acids. Full variable domain (rest looked up from reference TRBV3-1 and TRBJ1-3): DTAVSQTPKYLVTQMGNDKSIKCEQNLGHDTMYWYKQDSKKFLKIMFSYNNKELIINETVPNRFSPKSPDKAHLNLHINSLELGDSAVYFCASSQVSWRARSLSGNTIYFGEGSWLTVV.

This clonotype has a handful of counts. The rearrangement links TRBV19 to TRBJ1-6; 7 bases align to TRBD1. CDR1 is LNHDA, CDR2 SQIVND, per germline (reference sequence). The CDR3 covers 16 residues. V shed 6 bases and J 5 bases; nucleotides not matched to a gene: 10. The CDR3 region is CASSGTRGGHNSPLHF. The CDR3 nucleotides are TGTGCCAGTAGCGGGACTCGAGGGGGCCATAATTCACCCCTCCACTTT.

This clonotype was detected ten times or more. The chain employs TRBV29-1 and TRBJ1-2; no clear D gene. The CDR3 totals 13 residues. The V gene lost 2 bases and the J gene lost 2 bases, with 9 bases spanning the gap. Per germline, CDR1 SQVTM and CDR2 ANQGSEA. CDR3 loop: CSVERPRNYGYTF. For the CDR3, the DNA is TGCAGCGTTGAACGCCCCAGGAACTATGGCTACACCTTC.

The table lists this clonotype with a few counts. The chain combines TRBV5-6 with TRBJ2-7; 10 nucleotides line up with TRBD1. Germline V gene sequence: CDR1 SGHDT, CDR2 YYEEEE. The ends lost 3 bases at V and 9 bases at J; junction bases unmatched: 9. The CDR3 covers 14 residues. CDR3 DNA: TGTGCCAGCAGCTGGGGACAGGGGAATGGCGGGCAGTACGTC. The encoded protein is CASSWGQGNGGQYV.

The chain carries TRBV5-6 and TRBJ1-6; 9 bases agree with TRBD1. CDR3 length: 14 amino acids. V trimming: 4 bases; J trimming: 8 bases; junction bases outside the gene matches: 4. Germline CDR1 is SGHDT and CDR2 is YYEEEE. CDR3 bases: TGTGCCAGCAGCCAACAGGGGGCGGATTCACCCCTCCACTTT. The encoded protein is CASSQQGADSPLHF.